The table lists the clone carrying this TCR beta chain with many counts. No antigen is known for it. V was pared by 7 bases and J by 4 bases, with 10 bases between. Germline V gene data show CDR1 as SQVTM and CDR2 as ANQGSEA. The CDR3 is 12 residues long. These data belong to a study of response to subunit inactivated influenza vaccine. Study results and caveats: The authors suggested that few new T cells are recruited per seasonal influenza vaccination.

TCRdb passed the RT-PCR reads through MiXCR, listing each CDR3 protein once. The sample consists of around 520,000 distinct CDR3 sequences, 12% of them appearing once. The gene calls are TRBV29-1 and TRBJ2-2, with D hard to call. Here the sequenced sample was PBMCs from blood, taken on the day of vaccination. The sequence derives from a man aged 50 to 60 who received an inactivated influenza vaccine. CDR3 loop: CSGITPTGELFF. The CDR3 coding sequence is TGCAGCGGCATTACTCCCACCGGGGAGCTGTTTTTT.